This TCR beta chain emerged from a study of cytomegalovirus exposure and HLA in healthy donors. The CDR3 contains 15 residues. Per germline, CDR1 SGHTS and CDR2 YDEGEE. The ends lost 4 bases at V and 10 bases at J; junction bases unmatched: 14. PCR involved 60 Vbeta and 13 Jbeta primers. Some clones are missing from TCRdb's copy, which holds only in-frame ones; the method was immunoSEQ multiplex PCR. In the table there are some 150,000 clones, about 75% of which are singletons. Findings of the study overall: Under in vitro conditions, three CMV-associated chains were confirmed as specific for CMV antigens. A later analysis reportedly found fewer N-insertions in an Asian-associated ancestry cluster than the roughly 700-donor mean. Several top significant clusters appeared, in a later analysis, to be linked to common viral pathogens.

As concerns this clone: Its antigen is undetermined.

V usage is TRBV5-8 and J usage is TRBJ2-1, with TRBD1 matching 7 bases. The sequence came from a man aged 35 to 55 in good health and CMV-seronegative. Specimen: PBMCs. The CDR3 protein is CASSREGGGFGEQFF. CDR3 sequence (DNA): TGTGCCAGCAGCCGTGAAGGGGGCGGTTTTGGGGAGCAGTTCTTC. The full variable domain, rest sourced from reference TRBV5-8 and TRBJ2-1, is EAGVTQSPTHLIKTRGQQATLRCSPISGHTSVYWYQQALGLGLQFLLWYDEGEERNRGNFPPRFSGRQFPNYSSELNVNALELEDSALYLCASSREGGGFGEQFFGPGTRLTVL.